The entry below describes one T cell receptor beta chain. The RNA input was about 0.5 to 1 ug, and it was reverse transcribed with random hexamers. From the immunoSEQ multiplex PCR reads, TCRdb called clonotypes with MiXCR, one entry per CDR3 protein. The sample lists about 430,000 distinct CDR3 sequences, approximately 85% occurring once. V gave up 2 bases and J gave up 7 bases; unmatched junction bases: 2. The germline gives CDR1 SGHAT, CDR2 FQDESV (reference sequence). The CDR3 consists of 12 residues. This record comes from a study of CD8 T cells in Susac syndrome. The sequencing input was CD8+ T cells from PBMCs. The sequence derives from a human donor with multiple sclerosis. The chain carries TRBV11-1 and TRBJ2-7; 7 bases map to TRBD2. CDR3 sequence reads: CASSLREAEQYF. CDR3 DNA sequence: TGTGCCAGCAGCTTACGGGAGGCGGAGCAGTACTTC.